Detailed here is one TCR beta chain. The sample belongs to a study of blood T cell repertoires in COVID-19. Study overall: The cDNA or gDNA used as material had been derived from T cells, B-cell-depleted T cells, or PBMCs.

Original handling: Reference gene primer amplification gave nucleated cell count estimates. TCRdb keeps only in-frame clones here, not all; method: immunoSEQ multiplex PCR. That table supplies the V and J calls and clone size; D and trimming were determined from the DNA. The sample has approximately 53,000 clones, 80% to 90% seen once; the top ten hold approximately 3%. The germline V gene encodes CDR1 SGHDN and CDR2 FVKESK. The CDR3 loop spans 13 amino acids. V was cut by 4 bases and J by 5 bases, with 11 bases left in between. The chain combines TRBV14 with TRBJ1-2; weak D call: TRBD1 (5 bases). Sequences were obtained from peripheral blood. This clonotype was sampled from a woman in her sixties or seventies with acute or convalescent COVID-19. The CDR3 is CASSPAGNYGYTF. The DNA of the CDR3 is TGTGCCAGCAGCCCAGCAGGGAATTATGGCTACACCTTC.